Reported below is one TCR beta chain. This sample is part of a study of blood T cell repertoires in COVID-19. Overall study: COVID-19 samples from acute and convalescent phases originated in the United States, Italy and Spain.

Original processing notes: Researchers report that nucleated cell counts were estimated from reference gene primer amplification. The protocol was immunoSEQ multiplex PCR, while the TCRdb copy is restricted to in-frame clones and leaves out a portion. V and J calls and clone size are those listed in that table; D and trimming were worked out from the DNA. This sample has more than 60,000 clones, with less than 90% found just once. The sequence was obtained from a man between 50 and 59 years old with active COVID-19. Source material: peripheral blood.

The CDR3 region is CASSSRDYGYTF. The CDR3 DNA sequence: TGTGCCAGCAGCTCCAGGGACTATGGCTACACCTTC. This chain connects TRBV11-3 to TRBJ1-2; a weak D match, TRBD1 (5 bases). Germline V gives CDR1 SGHNT, CDR2 YENEEA. V was pared by 4 bases and J by 3 bases, with 6 bases between. The CDR3 spans 12 residues.